This record covers a single T cell receptor (beta chain). Its antigen is not identified. The data derive from a study of siplizumab effects on memory and regulatory T cells. Germline V CDR1 and CDR2: MNHEY, SVGAGI. The CDR3 has 13 residues. Roughly 10^5 TCR templates underwent assay in each sample. The repertoire was sequenced with immunoSEQ multiplex PCR; TCRdb's copy has only in-frame clones and lacks some. The sample contains some 100,000 clones, roughly 93% of which appear only once. General study results and limits: Memory cells seemed less diverse than naive T cells, which seemed major alloresponse contributors. With siplizumab, cumulative frequency of CD4+ memory-derived alloreactive sequences dropped significantly.

The gene calls are TRBV6-5 and TRBJ2-5; 7 bases line up with TRBD1. The DNA matches TRBJ2-7 better at its end, which makes the J call doubtful. The source material was CD8+ T cells sorted from blood. This clonotype was sampled from a human donor in good health. The CDR3 region is CASSSQGSYEQYF. The CDR3 DNA follows: TGTGCCAGCAGTTCACAGGGGTCCTACGAGCAGTACTTC.